This TCR beta chain was recovered during a study of cytomegalovirus exposure and HLA in healthy donors. Trimming cost V 3 bases and J 4 bases, with 9 bases left between them. The germline V gene encodes CDR1 KGHSH and CDR2 LQKENI. The CDR3 contains 13 residues. The primer mix had 60 Vbeta and 13 Jbeta primers. Produced via immunoSEQ multiplex PCR; TCRdb's table is partial and in-frame only. The sample consists of 110,000 to 150,000 clones, about three quarters of them appearing once. Input material: PBMCs. This TCR was sampled from a man aged 18-30 years in good health and CMV-seronegative. This sequence joins TRBV18 and TRBJ1-2; D perhaps matches TRBD1 (5 bases). The CDR3 region is CASSPQDSYGYTF. The CDR3 coding sequence is TGTGCCAGCTCACCCCAAGACAGCTATGGCTACACCTTC.